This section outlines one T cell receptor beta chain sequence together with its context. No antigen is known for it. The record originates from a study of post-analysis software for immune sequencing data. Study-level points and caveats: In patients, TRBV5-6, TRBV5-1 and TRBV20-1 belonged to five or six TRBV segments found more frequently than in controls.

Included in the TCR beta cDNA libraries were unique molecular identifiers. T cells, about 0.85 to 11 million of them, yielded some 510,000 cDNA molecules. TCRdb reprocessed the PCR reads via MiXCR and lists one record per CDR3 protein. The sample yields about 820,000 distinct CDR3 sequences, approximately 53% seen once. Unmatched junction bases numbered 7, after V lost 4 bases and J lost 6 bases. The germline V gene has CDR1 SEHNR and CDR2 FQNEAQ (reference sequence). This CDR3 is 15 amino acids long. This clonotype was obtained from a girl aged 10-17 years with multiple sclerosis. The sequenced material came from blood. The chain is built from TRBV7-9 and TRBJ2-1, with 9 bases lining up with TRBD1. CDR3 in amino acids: CASSSGAGQGNEQFF. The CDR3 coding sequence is TGTGCCAGCAGCTCCGGTGCGGGACAGGGCAATGAGCAGTTCTTC.